These T cell receptor beta chains were read from a single sample in a study of blood T cell repertoires in COVID-19. Assay used: immunoSEQ multiplex PCR; TCRdb lists only in-frame clones, some missing. The sample consists of approximately 200,000 clones, more than 75% of them appearing once. Specimen: peripheral blood. The receptors were sampled from a woman aged 40-49 years with COVID-19, enrolled during active disease. Both conserved end residues are part of each CDR3. The order of the fields is clone size, V gene, D gene, J gene, CDR3 protein, CDR3 DNA. The D gene is left open where the match is weak. Expanded clones get a size class; other rows say once, few or many, or leave the size out.

clone_size: .; v_call: TRBV6-1; d_call: TRBD2; j_call: TRBJ2-7; cdr3_aa: CASSGELAGALYEQYF; cdr3_nt: TGTGCCAGCAGTGGGGAGTTAGCGGGGGCACTATACGAGCAGTACTTC
clone_size: few; v_call: TRBV7-7; d_call: TRBD2; j_call: TRBJ2-1; cdr3_aa: CASSSAGLAGANEQFF; cdr3_nt: TGTGCCAGCAGCTCCGCGGGCCTAGCGGGAGCGAATGAGCAGTTCTTC
clone_size: .; v_call: TRBV19; d_call: TRBD1; j_call: TRBJ1-4; cdr3_aa: CASSMTGKIEKLFF; cdr3_nt: TGTGCCAGTAGTATGACAGGGAAGATTGAAAAACTGTTTTTT
clone_size: once; v_call: TRBV25-1; d_call: .; j_call: TRBJ1-2; cdr3_aa: CASRGGNYGYTF; cdr3_nt: TGTGCCAGCAGAGGAGGGAACTATGGCTACACCTTC
clone_size: .; v_call: TRBV18; d_call: .; j_call: TRBJ2-7; cdr3_aa: CASSSDSHPYEQYF; cdr3_nt: TGTGCCAGCTCATCCGACAGCCACCCCTACGAGCAGTACTTC
clone_size: .; v_call: TRBV11-2; d_call: .; j_call: TRBJ1-6; cdr3_aa: CASSLGAGNSPLHF; cdr3_nt: TGTGCCAGCAGCTTAGGGGCGGGGAATTCACCCCTCCACTTT
clone_size: .; v_call: TRBV7-5; d_call: .; j_call: TRBJ1-6; cdr3_aa: CVRSPPGQGRDSSLHF; cdr3_nt: TGTGTCAGAAGCCCGCCGGGACAGGGTAGGGATTCATCCCTCCACTTT
clone_size: .; v_call: TRBV19; d_call: TRBD1; j_call: TRBJ2-1; cdr3_aa: CASSMSPGQEQFF; cdr3_nt: TGTGCCAGTAGTATGTCGCCGGGACAGGAGCAGTTCTTC
clone_size: .; v_call: TRBV4-1; d_call: .; j_call: TRBJ1-1; cdr3_aa: CASSDRTRGTEAFF; cdr3_nt: TGCGCCAGCAGCGACCGGACAAGAGGCACTGAAGCTTTCTTT
clone_size: .; v_call: TRBV11-3; d_call: TRBD2; j_call: TRBJ2-5; cdr3_aa: CASSLSGGGETQYF; cdr3_nt: TGTGCCAGCAGCTTATCGGGAGGTGGGGAGACCCAGTACTTC
clone_size: .; v_call: TRBV7-2; d_call: .; j_call: TRBJ2-3; cdr3_aa: CASSLGLATDTQYF; cdr3_nt: TGTGCCAGCAGCTTAGGGCTAGCCACAGATACGCAGTATTTT
clone_size: .; v_call: TRBV3-1/TRBV3-2; d_call: TRBD2; j_call: TRBJ2-5; cdr3_aa: CASSLLGGGRKTQYF; cdr3_nt: TGTGCCAGCAGCCTCCTGGGCGGGGGGAGGAAGACCCAGTACTTC
clone_size: .; v_call: TRBV30; d_call: .; j_call: TRBJ2-5; cdr3_aa: CAWGFVVEETQYF; cdr3_nt: TGTGCCTGGGGGTTCGTAGTGGAAGAGACCCAGTACTTC
clone_size: once; v_call: TRBV5-5; d_call: .; j_call: TRBJ2-7; cdr3_aa: CASSPRRESYEQYF; cdr3_nt: TGTGCCAGCAGCCCCCGGAGGGAGTCCTACGAGCAGTACTTC
clone_size: .; v_call: TRBV10-3; d_call: .; j_call: TRBJ1-2; cdr3_aa: CAISTRDTGLYGYTF; cdr3_nt: TGTGCCATCAGTACCCGGGACACAGGCCTCTATGGCTACACCTTC
clone_size: .; v_call: TRBV3-1/TRBV3-2; d_call: .; j_call: TRBJ1-3; cdr3_aa: CASSPSGNTIYF; cdr3_nt: TGTGCCAGCAGCCCCAGTGGAAACACCATATATTTT
clone_size: .; v_call: TRBV5-1; d_call: .; j_call: TRBJ2-7; cdr3_aa: CASSLGTAQAYEQYF; cdr3_nt: TGCGCCAGCAGCTTAGGGACTGCCCAAGCCTACGAGCAGTACTTC
clone_size: .; v_call: TRBV18; d_call: TRBD1; j_call: TRBJ2-2; cdr3_aa: CASSPRQGESGELFF; cdr3_nt: TGTGCCAGCTCGCCCAGACAGGGAGAGTCCGGGGAGCTGTTTTTT
clone_size: .; v_call: TRBV3-1/TRBV3-2; d_call: .; j_call: TRBJ1-1; cdr3_aa: CASSAGSSKAFF; cdr3_nt: TGTGCCAGCAGCGCCGGGTCTTCTAAGGCTTTCTTT
clone_size: few; v_call: TRBV7-9; d_call: TRBD1; j_call: TRBJ1-2; cdr3_aa: CASSFGQGGYGYTF; cdr3_nt: TGTGCCAGCAGCTTCGGACAGGGGGGCTATGGCTACACCTTC
clone_size: .; v_call: TRBV5-5; d_call: .; j_call: TRBJ2-2; cdr3_aa: CASSLQGRSTGELFF; cdr3_nt: TGTGCCAGCAGCTTACAGGGTAGGAGCACCGGGGAGCTGTTTTTT
clone_size: .; v_call: TRBV6-2/TRBV6-3; d_call: .; j_call: TRBJ2-1; cdr3_aa: CASSSQITLFF; cdr3_nt: TGTGCCAGCAGTTCCCAAATCACTCTGTTCTTC
clone_size: .; v_call: TRBV3-1/TRBV3-2; d_call: .; j_call: TRBJ1-1; cdr3_aa: CASSLQGVGAFF; cdr3_nt: TGTGCCAGCAGCTTACAGGGCGTGGGAGCTTTCTTT
clone_size: .; v_call: TRBV19; d_call: TRBD1; j_call: TRBJ1-5; cdr3_aa: CASSNDRVDQPQHF; cdr3_nt: TGTGCCAGTAGTAATGACAGGGTAGATCAGCCCCAGCATTTT
clone_size: once; v_call: TRBV19; d_call: .; j_call: TRBJ1-5; cdr3_aa: CASSITLVHYQPQHF; cdr3_nt: TGTGCCAGTAGTATTACTCTGGTCCATTATCAGCCCCAGCATTTT
clone_size: .; v_call: TRBV25-1; d_call: TRBD2; j_call: TRBJ2-1; cdr3_aa: CASINTAGGLGNEQFF; cdr3_nt: TGTGCCAGCATTAATACAGCGGGGGGCTTGGGCAATGAGCAGTTCTTC
clone_size: .; v_call: TRBV18; d_call: TRBD1; j_call: TRBJ2-5; cdr3_aa: CASSPVGTEQETQYF; cdr3_nt: TGTGCCAGCTCACCAGTTGGGACAGAACAAGAGACCCAGTACTTC
clone_size: .; v_call: TRBV10-3; d_call: TRBD2; j_call: TRBJ2-3; cdr3_aa: CAISDREDQADTQYF; cdr3_nt: TGTGCCATCAGTGATCGGGAGGATCAGGCAGATACGCAGTATTTT